The rows below give T cell receptor beta chains drawn from one sample of a study of shared clonotypes between healthy human individuals. Assay: immunoSEQ multiplex PCR; the TCRdb copy retains only in-frame clones and omits some. The sample consists of 2 million to 3 million clones, 90% to 95% of them appearing once. The sequencing sample was made of naive CD4+ T cells from PBMCs. These receptors came from a young man in good health. Some clones in this sample may be carry-over from other donors' samples. The CDR3 runs from the conserved cysteine through the conserved F or W. The D gene is left open where the match is weak. Clone size is given for some rows only: seen once, a few or many times, or a class if the clone is expanded.

d_call cdr3_length j_call clone_size v_call cdr3_nt cdr3_aa
TRBD2 15 TRBJ2-7 NA TRBV6-5 TGTGCCAGCAGTTATTTCTCCAGCGGGGGTGGCGAGCAGTACTTC CASSYFSSGGGEQYF
NA 13 TRBJ1-2 NA TRBV6-5 TGTGCCAGCAGACCTACGAGGGGTAATGGCTACACCTTC CASRPTRGNGYTF
NA 14 TRBJ2-2 NA TRBV25-1 TGTGCCAGCAGTGCCCGGGATTACACCGGGGAGCTGTTTTTT CASSARDYTGELFF
NA 12 TRBJ2-3 NA TRBV7-9 TGTGCCAGCAGCCCAACCCAGGATACGCAGTATTTT CASSPTQDTQYF
NA 13 TRBJ1-2 NA TRBV7-8 TGTGCCAGCAGTCCCCAGTCGGACTATGGCTACACCTTC CASSPQSDYGYTF
NA 13 TRBJ2-1 NA TRBV10-3 TGTGCCACGGGAGCCCTGTTCTACAATGAGCAGTTCTTC CATGALFYNEQFF
NA 18 TRBJ2-7 NA TRBV4-2 TGTGCCAGCAGCCACACCGGACCGGGCTCAACTTACGGGTACGAGCAGTACTTC CASSHTGPGSTYGYEQYF
NA 14 TRBJ2-7 NA TRBV5-1 TGCGCCAGCAGCTACGGGACGGACTCCTACGAGCAGTACTTC CASSYGTDSYEQYF
TRBD2 15 TRBJ2-7 NA TRBV11-1 TGTGCCAGCAGCCAGGGACTAGCGGGAGTAGGCGAGCAGTACTTC CASSQGLAGVGEQYF
NA 15 TRBJ1-5 NA TRBV15 TGTGCCACCAGCAGAGACAGTGAGGGTAATCAGCCCCAGCATTTT CATSRDSEGNQPQHF
NA 13 TRBJ2-3 once TRBV19 TGTGCCAGTAGTCCCCCCAAGACAGATACGCAGTATTTT CASSPPKTDTQYF